Following are 30 T cell receptor beta chains from one sample sequenced in a study of T cells in Graves' hyperthyroidism and ophthalmopathy. Using RNA transcripts as the source, TCR beta CDR3 regions were amplified. The HTBI primer set served for first-round RT-PCR of the TCR CDR3. Each CDR3 protein is one row after TCRdb ran MiXCR on the multiplex PCR reads. The sample yields 500,000 to 650,000 distinct CDR3 sequences, 15% to 20% seen once. Source material: blood. The receptors here all came from a woman aged 18-35 years with Graves' ophthalmopathy.

A note on this clonotype: Mismatch with germline at one junction end may stem from a read error. This chain links TRBV4-1 with TRBJ2-2; 10 bases agree with TRBD1. From germline, CDR1 is MGHRA and CDR2 YSYEKL. CDR3 length: 19 residues. The CDR3 spells CASSQRVDRGRTNTGELSF. For the CDR3, the DNA is TGCGCCAGCAGCCAAAGGGTCGACAGGGGGCGGACGAACACCGGGGAGCTGTCTTTT.

V usage is TRBV15 and J usage is TRBJ2-5; D is unresolved. This CDR3 comprises 15 residues. Trimming pared 0 bases from V and 4 bases from J, leaving 12 bases between. Germline CDR1 LNHNV, CDR2 YYDKDF (reference sequence). The CDR3 DNA reads TGTGCCACCAGCAGAGATTCGGCTAGTGGAGAGACCCAGTACTTC. This sequence encodes CATSRDSASGETQYF. Full variable domain (rest looked up from reference TRBV15 and TRBJ2-5): DAMVIQNPRYQVTQFGKPVTLSCSQTLNHNVMYWYQQKSSQAPKLLFHYYDKDFNNEADTPDNFQSRRPNTSFCFLDIRSPGLGDTAMYLCATSRDSASGETQYFGPGTRLLVL.

In this sample, this clonotype turned up a few times. The V call is TRBV7-6, the J call TRBJ2-4, with 10 bases that match TRBD2. V shed 5 bases, J shed 0 bases, and the junction held 7 bases outside the gene matches. Germline CDR1 SGHVS, CDR2 FNYEAQ. CDR3 length equals 17 residues. The CDR3 sequence: CASSISSGGSAKNIQYF. CDR3 DNA sequence: TGTGCCAGCAGCATTTCTAGCGGGGGCTCAGCCAAAAACATTCAGTACTTC.

This clonotype was picked up many times. The chain links TRBV29-1 to TRBJ1-1; D is ambiguous. Germline V lookup: CDR1 SQVTM, CDR2 ANQGSEA. The length of the CDR3 is 14 residues. V shed 5 bases and J shed 1 base, with 14 bases lying between them. CDR3 in amino acids: CSVYLTAGNTEAFF. CDR3 in DNA: TGCAGCGTTTACTTGACTGCGGGGAACACTGAAGCTTTCTTT.

As to this clonotype: A much more abundant neighbour one base away suggests this may be a read error. This chain connects TRBV2 to TRBJ1-4; the match to TRBD1 covers 9 bases. There are 16 residues in the CDR3. With V trimmed by 1 base and J by 7 bases, 7 bases remained unmatched. From germline, CDR1 is SNHLY and CDR2 FYNNEI. The CDR3 coding sequence is TGTGCCAGCAGTGAAGGCCTTCGGGGACAGGGTGAAAAACTGTTTTTT. It encodes CASSEGLRGQGEKLFF.

This clonotype was picked up many times. The chain uses TRBV28 and TRBJ2-5; unclear D gene. The CDR3 spans 12 residues. Trimming left V 8 bases short and J 5 bases short, with 12 bases between. Germline V gene lookup returns CDR1 MDHEN and CDR2 SYDVKM. As DNA, the CDR3 is TGTGCCAGCGGTCTTCATAGGGAGACCCAGTACTTC. This gives the protein CASGLHRETQYF.

This clonotype was observed a handful of times. V and J are TRBV27 and TRBJ2-7; 7 nucleotides agree with TRBD1. Looked up from germline, CDR1 is MNHEY and CDR2 is SMNVEV (reference sequence). After removal of 5 bases from V and 3 bases from J, the junction contained 10 bases not matched to a gene. The CDR3 runs 15 residues. The CDR3 region has the DNA TGTGCCAGCAGTCCCTCGACAGGGTTAGGCTACGAGCAGTACTTC. Its translation is CASSPSTGLGYEQYF.

This clonotype was recorded many times. This rearrangement joins TRBV28 to TRBJ1-1; TRBD1 might be the D (6 bases). CDR1 is MDHEN, CDR2 SYDVKM, per germline. The CDR3 is made up of 13 amino acids. Trimming removed 7 bases from V and 3 bases from J, with 12 bases in between. The DNA for the CDR3 is TGTGCCAGCAAAACAGGGACGGACACTGAAGCTTTCTTT. This sequence encodes CASKTGTDTEAFF.

This clonotype showed up many times. The chain combines TRBV7-9 with TRBJ1-3; tentative D call: TRBD1 (5 bases). Germline CDR1 SEHNR, CDR2 FQNEAQ (reference sequence). Trimming took 7 bases from V and 4 from J, leaving 14 bases between them. This CDR3 contains 14 residues. The CDR3 DNA sequence: TGTGCCAGCATCGAGGGGCGCCTGGGAAACACCATATATTTT. Its translation is CASIEGRLGNTIYF.

In this sample, this clonotype turned up many times. V usage is TRBV20-1 and J usage is TRBJ1-1, with D uncertain. The CDR3 covers 13 residues. Germline V CDR1 and CDR2: DFQATT, SNEGSKA (reference sequence). Trimming shortened V by 5 bases and J by 0 bases, and 10 bases separated the two germline ends. The CDR3 region has the DNA TGCAGTGCTCTCCCCGCAGTGAACACTGAAGCTTTCTTT. As protein: CSALPAVNTEAFF.

This clonotype has a count of ten or more. The chain employs TRBV7-7 and TRBJ1-1, with no clear D. Looked up from germline, CDR1 is SSHAT and CDR2 is FNYEAQ (reference sequence). The CDR3 is made up of 13 amino acids. CDR3 in DNA: TGTGCTAGCGCCCTGAGCGTGAACACTGAAGCTTTCTTT. Residues: CASALSVNTEAFF.

This clonotype has a count of ten or more. For the CDR3, the DNA is TGTGCCAGCAGCTACGAAGTAAGGGGCGATACGCAGTATTTT. Protein sequence: CASSYEVRGDTQYF. The genes are TRBV11-2 and TRBJ2-3, with D possibly TRBD1 on 5 matching bases. V was cut by 4 bases and J by 6 bases, with 14 bases left in between. Germline values: CDR1 SGHAT, CDR2 FQNNGV. This CDR3 region has 14 residues.

This clonotype was detected only a few times. J is TRBJ2-5 and V is TRBV2; TRBD1 matches 8 bases. V lost 6 bases and J lost 5; bases outside the gene matches: 5. This CDR3 spans 13 amino acids. CDR1 SNHLY and CDR2 FYNNEI come from the germline V gene. CDR3: CASSGQGWETQYF. The CDR3 DNA reads TGTGCCAGCAGCGGACAGGGATGGGAGACCCAGTACTTC.

This clonotype was seen many times. V is TRBV28 and J is TRBJ1-1, with a tentative D call TRBD1 (5 bases). CDR1 is MDHEN, CDR2 SYDVKM, per germline. The CDR3 runs to 15 residues. V was trimmed by 7 bases and J by 4 bases, leaving 19 bases between them. CDR3 bases: TGTGCCAGCATTACTCAGGGTGAGGTAGGCACTGAAGCTTTCTTT. Amino acid sequence: CASITQGEVGTEAFF.

This clonotype was seen many times. This sequence joins TRBV12-3 or TRBV12-4 and TRBJ1-4, with a possible D match to TRBD1 (5 bases). V was trimmed by 6 bases and J by 5 bases, leaving 13 bases between them. The CDR3 is 14 residues long. This CDR3 is CASRERGTNEKLFF. In DNA form, the CDR3 reads TGTGCCAGCAGGGAAAGGGGAACAAATGAAAAACTGTTTTTT.

The V call is TRBV30, the J call TRBJ1-4; TRBD1 matches at 11 bases. Germline CDR1 reads GTSNPN; CDR2 reads SVGIG (reference sequence). The J segment lost 10 bases and the V segment lost 4 bases, leaving 5 bases of the junction unmatched. CDR3 length equals 13 residues. CDR3 region: CAWTPGTGGKLFF. The CDR3 bases are TGTGCCTGGACCCCCGGGACAGGGGGAAAACTGTTTTTT.

The gene calls are TRBV4-3 and TRBJ2-2; tentative D call: TRBD1 (6 bases). Trimming cost V 5 bases and J 6 bases, with 19 bases left between them. The germline CDR1 and CDR2 sequences are LGHNA and YSLEER. There are 16 residues in the CDR3. The CDR3 region is CASSYGWGRNPGELFF. The CDR3 DNA is TGCGCCAGCAGCTATGGGTGGGGGCGCAATCCCGGGGAGCTGTTTTTT.

This clonotype came up many times. The V and J genes are TRBV5-1 and TRBJ2-1; D is unresolved. V was trimmed by 5 bases and J by 8 bases, leaving 14 bases between them. Germline CDR1 is SGHRS and CDR2 is YFSETQ. The CDR3 extends over 13 amino acids. The CDR3 DNA follows: TGCGCCAGCAGTCGGTTGGGAAGCGATGAGCAGTTCTTC. Protein: CASSRLGSDEQFF.

This clonotype was counted many times. The gene calls are TRBV5-1 and TRBJ2-7; 8 bases are a match to TRBD1. CDR3 size: 15 residues. Germline assignment: CDR1 SGHRS and CDR2 YFSETQ. V lost 2 bases, J lost 2 bases, and 6 bases stayed unmatched. CDR3: CASSFFTGGPYEQYF. The CDR3 DNA reads TGCGCCAGCAGCTTTTTCACAGGGGGACCCTACGAGCAGTACTTC.

This clonotype was seen a few times. The J gene is TRBJ2-1, the V gene TRBV20-1; D not resolved. V lost 0 bases and J lost 2, with 11 bases in between. Germline-derived CDR1 and CDR2 are DFQATT and SNEGSKA (reference sequence). CDR3 length: 15 amino acids. CDR3 nucleotides: TGCAGTGCTAGAGATCAACAGCTACCCTACAATGAGCAGTTCTTC. Residues: CSARDQQLPYNEQFF.

This clonotype was seen a handful of times. The J gene is TRBJ1-5, the V gene TRBV27; D might be TRBD1 (5 bases). Germline loops: CDR1 MNHEY, CDR2 SMNVEV (reference sequence). The ends were cut back, 6 bases at V and 6 bases at J, with 15 bases in the middle. The CDR3 has 14 residues. The CDR3 DNA reads as TGTGCCAGCAGACCCCGCAGGGAGGGTCAGCCCCAGCATTTT. It codes for CASRPRREGQPQHF.

The sample holds many counts of this clonotype. The chain recombines TRBV28 with TRBJ1-2; no clear D gene. Germline V gene lookup returns CDR1 MDHEN and CDR2 SYDVKM. The V and J ends lost 3 bases and 5 bases respectively, with 13 bases between them. CDR3 length: 14 amino acids. The CDR3 DNA reads TGTGCCAGCAGTTTTTCCCCGATGGGATATGGCTACACCTTC. This sequence encodes CASSFSPMGYGYTF.

This clonotype was picked up a small number of times. The chain employs TRBV6-2 or TRBV6-3 and TRBJ2-2, with D tentatively TRBD1 (5 bases). CDR1 and CDR2 from the germline V gene are MNHEY and SVGEGT. CDR3 length equals 15 residues. The V end lost 1 base, the J end lost 1 base, and 7 bases lay between the germline ends. This CDR3 is CASSYFGQNTGELFF. DNA for the CDR3: TGTGCCAGCAGTTACTTCGGACAGAACACCGGGGAGCTGTTTTTT.

There are many counts of this clonotype. V gene TRBV20-1 combines with J gene TRBJ2-1; D unresolved. CDR1 and CDR2 from the germline V gene are DFQATT and SNEGSKA (reference sequence). Trimming pared 0 bases from V and 6 bases from J, leaving 9 bases between. The CDR3 consists of 13 residues. CDR3 sequence (DNA): TGCAGTGCTAGAGATGAAGGCATCAATGAGCAGTTCTTC. Translated: CSARDEGINEQFF.

This clonotype has more than one count but fewer than ten. The chain has TRBV27 and TRBJ1-6; D is unresolved. Germline V gives CDR1 MNHEY, CDR2 SMNVEV (reference sequence). V lost 6 bases and J 7 bases, leaving 13 bases between the germline ends. This CDR3 spans 14 amino acids. Here the CDR3 DNA reads TGTGCCAGCAGGCAGAGTGGATGGAATTCACCCCTCCACTTT. This sequence encodes CASRQSGWNSPLHF.

This clonotype was recorded a few times. At one boundary the junction diverges from the germline segment, which might be a read error. The rearrangement joins TRBV27 to TRBJ1-2; a possible D gene is TRBD1 (5 bases). The CDR3 contains 14 residues. Germline V gene lookup returns CDR1 MNHEY and CDR2 SMNVEV (reference sequence). The CDR3 DNA reads as TGTGTCAGCAGTCTGTCCGGCGGGGGATATGGCTACACCTTC. Its protein is CVSSLSGGGYGYTF.

This chain joins TRBV3-1 and TRBJ2-3; 11 bases are a match to TRBD2. CDR1 is LGHDT, CDR2 YNNKEL, per germline (reference sequence). After removal of 1 base from V and 0 bases from J, the junction contained 6 bases not matched to a gene. The CDR3 covers 18 residues. The CDR3 is CASSQAGTSGASTDTQYF. CDR3 DNA: TGTGCCAGCAGCCAAGCGGGGACTAGCGGTGCGAGCACAGATACGCAGTATTTT.

This clonotype was observed many times. The J gene is TRBJ2-1, the V gene TRBV10-3; 9 bases align to TRBD2. CDR3 length equals 16 residues. The germline gives CDR1 ENHRY, CDR2 SYGVKD. Trimming cost V 1 base and J 0 bases; bases outside gene matches: 1. The CDR3 protein is CAISEYSGSSYNEQFF. Written as DNA, the CDR3 is TGTGCCATCAGTGAGTATAGCGGGAGCTCCTACAATGAGCAGTTCTTC.

This clonotype was recorded at least ten times. V usage is TRBV6-1 and J usage is TRBJ1-1; D is ambiguous. The V end lost 6 bases, the J end lost 1 base, and 21 bases lay between the germline ends. CDR1 MNHNS and CDR2 SASEGT come from the germline V gene. The CDR3 sequence is 17 residues long. The CDR3 here is CASSSLSSGFRNTEAFF. The CDR3 DNA follows: TGTGCCAGCAGCTCCCTATCTTCGGGGTTCCGGAACACTGAAGCTTTCTTT.

In its sample, this clonotype was seen a few times. The chain joins TRBV4-1 to TRBJ2-2; D gene unclear. The CDR3 covers 14 residues. V lost 0 bases, J lost 3 bases, and 5 bases lay in between. Germline loops: CDR1 MGHRA, CDR2 YSYEKL. CDR3 sequence: CASSQDYYTGELFF. CDR3 nucleotide sequence: TGCGCCAGCAGCCAAGACTATTACACCGGGGAGCTGTTTTTT.